Presented here are 17 T cell receptor beta chains from one specimen sequenced in a study of Ad26.COV2.S vaccination and SARS-CoV-2 variants (dated by TCRdb to about 2021). Receptor libraries were prepared by the immunoSEQ multiplex PCR assay. In TCRdb, the immuneACCESS table is reduced to in-frame sequences with V and J assigned. These tables do not hold every clone; where another copy was compared, an unresolved V gene accounts for under half, and the others remain unexplained. The sample profile shows 440,000 or so clones; 90% of them were found once. The ten top clones hold approximately 4.3% of the sample. According to the study, the label for this sample's treatment or condition signals: around 19 received Ad26.COV2.S at low or high dose, single or two shots; several received placebo; per-sample allocation not given. Repertoires of vaccine and placebo recipients were sequenced from samples taken on day 63 after the first injection.

The material was peripheral blood, obtained in a trial of Ad26.COV2.S vaccine versus placebo. These receptor sequences come from a person aged 18-60 years who received the Ad26.COV2.S COVID-19 vaccine or a placebo.

This chain links TRBV6-2 or TRBV6-3 with TRBJ2-7; 9 bases fit TRBD2. CDR1 is MNHEY, CDR2 SVGEGT, per germline. V was pared by 4 bases and J by 3 bases, with 10 bases of the junction left unmatched. The CDR3 covers 16 residues. CDR3 loop: CASSSLTASGVYEQYF. Written as DNA, the CDR3 is TGTGCCAGCAGTTCTCTAACGGCTAGCGGGGTCTACGAGCAGTACTTC.

The chain is built from TRBV30 and TRBJ2-3, with D hard to call. The CDR3 length is 13 residues. Germline V CDR1 and CDR2: GTSNPN, SVGIG (reference sequence). V lost 1 base to trimming and J lost 8 bases, with 13 bases between them. DNA of the CDR3: TGTGCCTGGAGTGGAATAAATCTCGGTACGCAGTATTTT. It specifies CAWSGINLGTQYF.

The chain uses TRBV29-1 and TRBJ1-1, with 10 bases that match TRBD1. CDR3 length: 18 residues. Per germline, CDR1 SQVTM and CDR2 ANQGSEA. V lost 3 bases, J lost 2 bases, and 15 bases stayed unmatched. This CDR3 reads CSVDLFNGQGGQNTEAFF. DNA for the CDR3: TGCAGCGTTGATTTGTTTAATGGACAGGGGGGACAAAACACTGAAGCTTTCTTT.

The V and J genes are TRBV19 and TRBJ1-6, with D hard to call. The CDR3 length is 13 residues. V lost 5 bases, J lost 10 bases, and 12 bases lay in between. Germline loops: CDR1 LNHDA, CDR2 SQIVND (reference sequence). The chain's CDR3 is CASSPPGDSPLHF. The CDR3 DNA sequence: TGTGCCAGTAGTCCCCCCGGAGACTCACCCCTCCACTTT.

This clone was recorded once. The chain recombines TRBV27 with TRBJ2-7; TRBD2 agrees at 8 bases. The V gene end was trimmed by 4 bases and the J gene end by 6 bases; junction bases not matched to a gene: 8. The CDR3 extends over 14 amino acids. Germline V gene data show CDR1 as MNHEY and CDR2 as SMNVEV (reference sequence). The chain's CDR3 is CASSYSGDSIEQYF. CDR3 bases: TGTGCCAGCAGTTATAGCGGGGATTCGATCGAGCAGTACTTC.

The rearrangement uses TRBV2 and TRBJ2-7; possible D gene TRBD1, 7 bases. Between the trimmed V and J ends, which lost 1 base and 2 bases, there was a span of 9 bases. The germline CDR1 and CDR2 sequences are SNHLY and FYNNEI. The CDR3 length is 14 residues. The CDR3 nucleotides are TGTGCCAGCAGTGAAGGCGGGACAGCCTACGAGCAGTACTTC. Protein product: CASSEGGTAYEQYF.

The chain links TRBV27 to TRBJ2-1; no clear D gene. This CDR3 comprises 15 residues. CDR1 and CDR2 (germline): MNHEY, SMNVEV (reference sequence). Trimming shortened V by 2 bases and J by 3 bases, and 11 bases separated the two germline ends. The DNA of the CDR3 is TGTGCCAGCAGTTTAAGTTCTCTGCGCTACAATGAGCAGTTCTTC. It codes for CASSLSSLRYNEQFF.

The rearrangement links TRBV5-1 to TRBJ2-3, with a weak D call TRBD2 (5 bases). Trimming pared 5 bases from V and 2 bases from J, leaving 15 bases between. The length of the CDR3 is 15 residues. Germline values: CDR1 SGHRS, CDR2 YFSETQ. CDR3 protein: CASRPGLTHTDTQYF. The CDR3 coding sequence is TGCGCCAGCAGACCTGGACTGACCCACACAGATACGCAGTATTTT.

This clone has only a few counts. This chain links TRBV9 with TRBJ1-1; D perhaps matches TRBD1 (5 bases). The CDR3 covers 13 residues. V lost 8 bases and J 3 bases, leaving 14 bases between the germline ends. Germline CDR1 and CDR2: SGDLS and YYNGEE. The CDR3 protein is CASSGTVHTEAFF. CDR3 nucleotides: TGTGCCAGTTCAGGGACGGTACACACTGAAGCTTTCTTT.

This clone appeared once. The chain is built from TRBV7-9 and TRBJ1-1; possibly TRBD1 for D (5 bases). V lost 5 bases and J 7 bases, leaving 17 bases between the germline ends. CDR1 and CDR2 from the germline V gene are SEHNR and FQNEAQ (reference sequence). CDR3 length: 14 amino acids. The CDR3 nucleotides are TGTGCCAGCAGCGGGGGGACGCCGTTGGGTGAAGCTTTCTTT. It encodes CASSGGTPLGEAFF.

CDR3 nucleotides: TGTGCCAGCAGCTTAGCGCGAACTAAAACACCGAAAGAGACCCAGTACTTC. This sequence encodes CASSLARTKTPKETQYF. The chain couples TRBV7-9 to TRBJ2-5; D gene unclear. V lost 0 bases, J lost 3 bases, and 17 bases lay in between. This CDR3 region has 17 residues. Germline CDR1 SEHNR, CDR2 FQNEAQ (reference sequence).

The CDR3 region has the DNA TGCGCCAGCAGCTTGCGGGACGCCCCCTACGAGCAGTACTTC. It translates to CASSLRDAPYEQYF. The chain links TRBV5-1 to TRBJ2-7; D is tentatively TRBD1 or TRBD2 (5 bases each). The CDR3 totals 14 residues. V lost 1 base and J lost 2, with 10 bases in between. Germline V gene lookup returns CDR1 SGHRS and CDR2 YFSETQ.

The CDR3 region has the DNA TGTGCCAGCAGTTTAAAGGGATTCGGAAACACCATATATTTT. Encoded protein: CASSLKGFGNTIYF. The chain is built from TRBV28 and TRBJ1-3; no reliable D call. V lost 2 bases and J lost 4, with 9 bases in between. CDR1 is MDHEN and CDR2 is SYDVKM in the germline V gene. The CDR3 totals 14 residues.

This clone occurred once. The chain combines TRBV9 with TRBJ1-1; no clear D gene. V was trimmed by 1 base and J by 1 base, leaving 8 bases between them. The CDR3 runs to 14 residues. Germline V lookup: CDR1 SGDLS, CDR2 YYNGEE. CDR3 sequence reads: CASSVRSTNTEAFF. In nucleotides, the CDR3 is TGTGCCAGCAGCGTAAGATCGACGAACACTGAAGCTTTCTTT.

CDR3 DNA: TGTGCCAGCAGCTTAAATCCACCTGCGGTCTCTGGAAACACCATATATTTT. Translation gives CASSLNPPAVSGNTIYF. This sequence joins TRBV7-2 and TRBJ1-3, with unresolved D. CDR1 is SGHTA and CDR2 is FQGNSA in the germline V gene. V dropped 2 bases and J dropped 0 bases, with 14 bases sitting between them. The CDR3 is 17 residues long.

The chain joins TRBV4-3 to TRBJ1-4, with 7 nucleotides matching TRBD1. V was clipped by 1 base and J by 2 bases; unmatched bases: 4. Germline V lookup: CDR1 LGHNA, CDR2 YSLEER. The CDR3 is 16 amino acids. The CDR3 nucleotides are TGCGCCAGCAGCCAAGGGGTGACAGGGACTAATGAAAAACTGTTTTTT. Protein: CASSQGVTGTNEKLFF.

This rearrangement joins TRBV6-5 to TRBJ1-5, with 7 bases fitting TRBD1. Germline V gives CDR1 MNHEY, CDR2 SVGAGI. V lost 6 bases to trimming and J lost 6 bases; unmatched junction nucleotides: 11. This CDR3 comprises 15 residues. The CDR3 protein is CASSTNRGGGQPQHF. DNA of the CDR3: TGTGCCAGCAGCACCAACAGGGGAGGCGGTCAGCCCCAGCATTTT.